The 21 T cell receptor beta chains given below trace back to one sample, sequenced in a study of cytomegalovirus exposure and HLA in healthy donors. PCR amplification relied on 60 Vbeta primers (plus 13 Jbeta primers). Produced via immunoSEQ multiplex PCR; TCRdb's table is partial and in-frame only. Here the sample spans a few hundred thousand clones, roughly 91% being singletons. Sequencing input: PBMCs. The receptor set was obtained from a girl aged 2 to 9 in good health and CMV-seronegative.

This rearrangement joins TRBV5-1 to TRBJ1-1; 10 bases fit TRBD1. This CDR3 is built from 17 residues. The V and J ends lost 0 bases and 6 bases, in that order; junction bases with no gene match: 11. Germline CDR1 and CDR2: SGHRS and YFSETQ. CDR3 sequence (DNA): TGCGCCAGCAGCTTGGGACCTCCTGGGACAGGGGTTCCTGAAGCTTTCTTT. Protein product: CASSLGPPGTGVPEAFF.

The chain carries TRBV18 and TRBJ1-1, with a weak D call TRBD1 (5 bases). The V and J ends lost 4 bases and 5 bases respectively, with 11 bases between them. The CDR3 runs 13 residues. In germline, CDR1 is KGHSH, CDR2 LQKENI. This CDR3 is CASSLGRETEAFF. For the CDR3, the DNA is TGTGCCAGCTCACTAGGCAGGGAAACTGAAGCTTTCTTT.

The chain employs TRBV2 and TRBJ1-1, with TRBD1 identical over 8 bases. V lost 8 bases, J lost 5 bases, and 10 bases stayed unmatched. The CDR3 spans 14 residues. CDR1 and CDR2 (germline): SNHLY, FYNNEI. This CDR3 reads CASGVAGGYTEAFF. The CDR3 region has the DNA TGTGCCAGCGGAGTGGCAGGGGGCTATACTGAAGCTTTCTTT.

V and J are TRBV11-1 and TRBJ2-5, with TRBD1 identical over 9 bases. This CDR3 has 14 residues. Germline CDR1 is SGHAT and CDR2 is FQDESV (reference sequence). Trimming at V came to 5 bases and at J to 3 bases, leaving 4 bases not matched to a gene. CDR3 nucleotide sequence: TGTGCCAGCAGCCTGGGACAGGGCAAAGAGACCCAGTACTTC. It codes for CASSLGQGKETQYF.

The rearrangement uses TRBV7-8 and TRBJ2-1; maybe TRBD2 (6 bases). Trimming took off 5 bases at V and 0 bases at J, with 11 bases between the two ends. Germline V gives CDR1 SGHVS, CDR2 FQNEAQ. This CDR3 comprises 15 residues. In DNA, the CDR3 is TGTGCCAGCAGCCTTAGCGGTAGCTCCTACAATGAGCAGTTCTTC. It is translated as CASSLSGSSYNEQFF.

The chain is built from TRBV28 and TRBJ1-6; no definite D call. The CDR3 runs 14 residues. V was pared by 2 bases and J by 7 bases, with 9 bases between. From germline, CDR1 is MDHEN and CDR2 SYDVKM. Here the CDR3 reads CASSLGRENSPLHF. In nucleotides, the CDR3 is TGTGCCAGCAGTTTAGGGCGGGAGAATTCACCCCTCCACTTT.

CDR3 protein: CASSDRGREQYF. For the CDR3, the DNA is TGTGCCAGCAGTGACCGTGGGCGCGAGCAGTACTTC. The V gene is TRBV28, the J gene TRBJ2-7, with D uncertain. The CDR3 has 12 amino acids. From germline, CDR1 is MDHEN and CDR2 SYDVKM. V gave up 5 bases and J gave up 6 bases, with 11 bases separating them.

The rearrangement uses TRBV19 and TRBJ1-2; 7 nucleotides align to TRBD1. Germline V gives CDR1 LNHDA, CDR2 SQIVND (reference sequence). There are 13 residues in the CDR3. V dropped 7 bases and J dropped 6; count of bases not matched to a gene: 8. CDR3 in amino acids: CASTAKGGHGYTF. CDR3 nucleotide sequence: TGTGCCAGTACCGCCAAAGGGGGCCATGGCTACACCTTC.

A single count supports this clone. The chain employs TRBV6-6 and TRBJ2-7; 8 bases agree with TRBD1. The J segment lost 6 bases and the V segment lost 2 bases, leaving 6 bases of the junction unmatched. This CDR3 spans 14 amino acids. Germline V CDR1 and CDR2: MNHNY, SVGAGI (reference sequence). The CDR3 protein is CASSYRTGLGEQYF. In DNA form, the CDR3 reads TGTGCCAGCAGTTACAGGACAGGGTTGGGCGAGCAGTACTTC.

Only one count was recorded for this clone. The V call is TRBV6-5, the J call TRBJ2-7, with D tentatively TRBD2 (6 bases). V lost 5 bases, J lost 4 bases, and 15 bases lay in between. This CDR3 comprises 14 residues. Germline assignment: CDR1 MNHEY and CDR2 SVGAGI. The CDR3 protein is CASSERESGYEQYF. The CDR3 DNA sequence: TGTGCCAGCAGTGAACGGGAGAGTGGGTACGAGCAGTACTTC.

Details on this clone: The same CDR3 can be traced to other DNA sequences in this sample. The chain carries TRBV2 and TRBJ2-7, with D possibly TRBD2 on 5 matching bases. The CDR3 covers 13 residues. CDR1 is SNHLY and CDR2 is FYNNEI in the germline V gene. V lost 6 bases and J lost 7, with 16 bases in between. The CDR3 protein is CASSVLNTGEQYF. CDR3 DNA sequence: TGTGCCAGCAGCGTTCTGAACACGGGGGAGCAGTACTTC.

The V call is TRBV6-5, the J call TRBJ2-7; D is perhaps TRBD1 (5 bases). The CDR3 spans 13 residues. The V gene's germline CDR1 is MNHEY and CDR2 SVGAGI. Trimming pared 11 bases from V and 4 bases from J, leaving 18 bases between. The CDR3 DNA sequence: TGTGCCTCGTCCTCCTTAACAGGATACGAGCAGTACTTC. This translates into CASSSLTGYEQYF.

The chain employs TRBV19 and TRBJ1-4; 11 bases are shared with TRBD1. There are 15 residues in the CDR3. In germline, CDR1 is LNHDA, CDR2 SQIVND (reference sequence). V lost 6 bases to trimming and J lost 8 bases; unmatched junction nucleotides: 8. The CDR3 loop reads CASSMGGQGAEKLFF. CDR3 DNA sequence: TGTGCCAGTAGCATGGGCGGACAGGGGGCGGAAAAACTGTTTTTT.

The rearrangement joins TRBV29-1 to TRBJ2-7; TRBD1 matches at 9 bases. Germline CDR1 is SQVTM and CDR2 is ANQGSEA. The V segment lost 6 bases and the J segment 3 bases; nucleotides outside the gene matches: 9. The CDR3 is made up of 14 amino acids. CDR3 region: CSVWRGTGIYEQYF. CDR3 sequence (DNA): TGCAGCGTCTGGAGGGGGACAGGGATCTACGAGCAGTACTTC.

The V and J genes are TRBV30 and TRBJ1-1, with a tentative D call TRBD1 (6 bases). The germline CDR1 and CDR2 sequences are GTSNPN and SVGIG (reference sequence). The CDR3 is made up of 13 amino acids. V was clipped by 2 bases and J by 3 bases, with 10 bases between them. The DNA for the CDR3 is TGTGCCTGGAGTCTGCGGACAGACACTGAAGCTTTCTTT. This translates into CAWSLRTDTEAFF.

The chain links TRBV7-9 to TRBJ2-7, with D maybe TRBD2 (5 bases). The CDR3 consists of 12 residues. The germline V and J ends were trimmed by 3 bases and 5 bases, with 8 bases remaining between them. Germline V gives CDR1 SEHNR, CDR2 FQNEAQ (reference sequence). This CDR3 is CASSFTGNEQYF. The DNA for the CDR3 is TGTGCCAGCAGCTTTACGGGGAACGAGCAGTACTTC.

The V call is TRBV6-1, the J call TRBJ2-5, with D perhaps matching TRBD2 (7 bases). V dropped 4 bases and J dropped 2 bases, with 11 bases sitting between them. Looked up from germline, CDR1 is MNHNS and CDR2 is SASEGT. The CDR3 covers 14 residues. The CDR3 is CASSVGGRQETQYF. The CDR3, as DNA: TGTGCCAGCAGTGTCGGGGGGCGGCAAGAGACCCAGTACTTC.

The J gene is TRBJ2-3, the V gene TRBV29-1; D is ambiguous. The CDR3 sequence is 12 residues long. The ends were cut back, 4 bases at V and 1 base at J, with 6 bases in the middle. CDR1 and CDR2 from the germline V gene are SQVTM and ANQGSEA. CDR3 in amino acids: CSVAQGTDTQYF. The CDR3 DNA reads as TGCAGCGTTGCCCAGGGCACAGATACGCAGTATTTT.

The CDR3 protein is CASSLEARLYTGELFF. CDR3 DNA sequence: TGCGCCAGCAGCTTGGAGGCGCGACTGTACACCGGGGAGCTGTTTTTT. This chain connects TRBV5-1 to TRBJ2-2; the D is unclear. The CDR3 sequence is 16 residues long. Germline-derived CDR1 and CDR2 are SGHRS and YFSETQ. Trimming removed 0 bases from V and 3 bases from J, with 12 bases in between.

The chain recombines TRBV6-5 with TRBJ2-5; 8 bases agree with TRBD1. The germline CDR1 and CDR2 sequences are MNHEY and SVGAGI. This CDR3 comprises 16 residues. The V and J ends lost 0 bases and 2 bases, in that order; junction bases with no gene match: 5. CDR3 DNA sequence: TGTGCCAGCAGTTACTCGGACAGGGTACTTCAAGAGACCCAGTACTTC. Its protein is CASSYSDRVLQETQYF.

V is TRBV28 and J is TRBJ1-6; D is uncertain. Per the germline V gene, CDR1 is MDHEN and CDR2 is SYDVKM. V was pared by 3 bases and J by 7 bases, with 10 bases between. The CDR3 consists of 14 residues. This CDR3 reads CASSFRGLNSPLHF. DNA for the CDR3: TGTGCCAGCAGTTTCCGTGGCTTAAATTCACCCCTCCACTTT.